The 23 T cell receptor beta chains below were found in one sample sequenced in a study of preoperative IRX-2 immunotherapy in early breast cancer. The treatment here: preoperative locoregional IRX-2 cytokine immunotherapy. Assay: immunoSEQ multiplex PCR; the TCRdb copy retains only in-frame clones and omits some. The sample consists of about 34,000 clones, about 95% of them appearing once. Sampling was done from a patient treated with IRX-2 immunotherapy. Source of these receptors: a human donor with breast cancer.

This clone was seen once. V usage is TRBV27 and J usage is TRBJ1-2; TRBD1 is a possible D gene (5 bases). The CDR3 contains 13 residues. Trimming cost V 0 bases and J 6 bases, with 8 bases left between them. Germline loops: CDR1 MNHEY, CDR2 SMNVEV (reference sequence). DNA for the CDR3: TGTGCCAGCAGTTTATCACAGGTCAATGGCTACACCTTC. It yields the protein CASSLSQVNGYTF.

The chain couples TRBV10-2 to TRBJ2-1; D is perhaps TRBD1 or TRBD2 (5 bases each). The ends were cut back, 2 bases at V and 16 bases at J, with 12 bases in the middle. Looked up from germline, CDR1 is WSHSY and CDR2 is SAAADI. This CDR3 spans 11 amino acids. In DNA, the CDR3 is TGCGCCAGCAGTGAGAAGAGGGGCCACTTCTTC. Its protein is CASSEKRGHFF.

J is TRBJ2-5 and V is TRBV7-9; 9 bases map to TRBD1. Germline values: CDR1 SEHNR, CDR2 FQNEAQ (reference sequence). The CDR3 totals 14 residues. Unmatched junction bases numbered 5, after V lost 4 bases and J lost 5 bases. The CDR3 DNA sequence: TGTGCCAGCAGCTCCGACAGGGGGTCGGAGACCCAGTACTTC. Residues: CASSSDRGSETQYF.

The rearrangement uses TRBV5-1 and TRBJ2-7; 7 positions agree with TRBD1. Germline V gives CDR1 SGHRS, CDR2 YFSETQ. CDR3 size: 14 residues. The trim removed 7 bases at V and 0 bases at J, leaving 7 bases unmatched. DNA for the CDR3: TGCGCCAGCGGGGACAGAACTAACTCCTACGAGCAGTACTTC. Protein: CASGDRTNSYEQYF. The whole variable domain, filled in from reference TRBV5-1 and TRBJ2-7, reads KAGVTQTPRYLIKTRGQQVTLSCSPISGHRSVSWYQQTPGQGLQFLFEYFSETQRNKGNFPGRFSGRQFSNSRSEMNVSTLELGDSALYLCASGDRTNSYEQYFGPGTRLTVT.

CDR3: CASSQGQFFTGELFF. In DNA form, the CDR3 reads TGCGCCAGCAGCCAAGGACAGTTTTTCACCGGGGAGCTGTTTTTT. This chain joins TRBV4-1 and TRBJ2-2; perhaps TRBD1 as D (5 bases). The CDR3 runs 15 residues. Germline V gives CDR1 MGHRA, CDR2 YSYEKL. The ends were cut back, 1 base at V and 4 bases at J, with 10 bases in the middle.

This chain connects TRBV10-3 to TRBJ1-1, with TRBD1 as a possible D gene (5 bases). V gave up 2 bases and J gave up 6 bases, with 7 bases separating them. This CDR3 comprises 12 residues. Per the germline V gene, CDR1 is ENHRY and CDR2 is SYGVKD. The DNA of the CDR3 is TGTGCCATCAGTGAGGGGGGAGCTGAAGCTTTCTTT. Its protein product is CAISEGGAEAFF.

The chain employs TRBV4-2 and TRBJ2-7, with 8 bases lining up with TRBD2. This CDR3 is 16 amino acids long. V shed 4 bases, J shed 0 bases, and the junction held 8 bases outside the gene matches. Germline CDR1 is LGHNA and CDR2 is YNFKEQ. Here the CDR3 DNA reads TGTGCCAGCAGCCCTCGGGGGGGCGATTCCTCCTACGAGCAGTACTTC. Amino acids: CASSPRGGDSSYEQYF.

The genes are TRBV10-3 and TRBJ1-2; 8 nucleotides line up with TRBD1. V lost 6 bases, J lost 3 bases, and 9 bases stayed unmatched. Germline-derived CDR1 and CDR2 are ENHRY and SYGVKD. The CDR3 is 15 residues long. CDR3 region: CAISAQTGEDYGYTF. The CDR3 nucleotides are TGTGCCATCAGCGCGCAGACAGGGGAGGACTATGGCTACACCTTC.

This chain connects TRBV9 to TRBJ1-1; a weak D match, TRBD1 (6 bases). The CDR3 spans 14 residues. The V end lost 0 bases, the J end lost 11 bases, and 17 bases lay between the germline ends. From germline, CDR1 is SGDLS and CDR2 YYNGEE. CDR3 sequence: CASSVGQSGGYAFF. For the CDR3, the DNA is TGTGCCAGCAGCGTAGGACAGTCGGGGGGCTATGCTTTCTTT.

The chain links TRBV2 to TRBJ2-5; tentatively, D is TRBD2 (5 bases). CDR1 is SNHLY and CDR2 is FYNNEI in the germline V gene. Trimming shortened V by 3 bases and J by 2 bases, and 19 bases separated the two germline ends. CDR3 size: 17 residues. The CDR3 nucleotides read TGTGCCAGCAGTGATGGACGGGGTAGAACTGCTCAAGAGACCCAGTACTTC. Translation: CASSDGRGRTAQETQYF.

The genes are TRBV7-9 and TRBJ2-5; 10 bases map to TRBD2. Germline CDR1 and CDR2: SEHNR and FQNEAQ (reference sequence). J gave up 2 bases and V 4 bases, and 4 bases lay outside the gene matches. The CDR3 is 15 amino acids. CDR3 bases: TGTGCCAGCAGCTCCGGACTAGCGGCGCAAGAGACCCAGTACTTC. Its protein product is CASSSGLAAQETQYF.

The rearrangement uses TRBV11-1 and TRBJ1-1; D uncertain. With 1 base removed from V and 6 bases from J, the gap between germline ends came to 12 bases. The CDR3 totals 14 residues. CDR1 and CDR2 from the germline V gene are SGHAT and FQDESV (reference sequence). DNA for the CDR3: TGTGCCAGCAGCTTAGAGCCGGGTTGGGCTGAAGCTTTCTTT. It encodes CASSLEPGWAEAFF.

The chain carries TRBV9 and TRBJ1-2, with D unclear. CDR3 length equals 13 residues. V was pared by 3 bases and J by 7 bases, with 13 bases between. Germline CDR1 reads SGDLS; CDR2 reads YYNGEE. The CDR3 sequence: CASSADPLGGYTF. The CDR3 coding sequence is TGTGCCAGCAGCGCCGACCCCCTCGGTGGCTACACCTTC. The complete variable domain, with remaining parts taken from reference TRBV9 and TRBJ1-2, reads DSGVTQTPKHLITATGQRVTLRCSPRSGDLSVYWYQQSLDQGLQFLIQYYNGEERAKGNILERFSAQQFPDLHSELNLSSLELGDSALYFCASSADPLGGYTFGSGTRLTVV.

This clone has just one count. V gene TRBV5-3 combines with J gene TRBJ2-1; 8 bases map to TRBD2. TRBV5-3 is placed among ORFs of uncertain function. The V gene end was trimmed by 4 bases and the J gene end by 0 bases; junction bases not matched to a gene: 6. The CDR3 has 16 amino acids. The CDR3 DNA follows: TGTGCCAGAAGCCGACTCAGCGGGAGCTCCTACAATGAGCAGTTCTTC. Translation: CARSRLSGSSYNEQFF.

The sample holds a few counts of this clone. V gene TRBV6-1 combines with J gene TRBJ2-5; 10 positions match TRBD2. The CDR3 is 15 amino acids. CDR1 MNHNS and CDR2 SASEGT come from the germline V gene. V was clipped by 4 bases and J by 1 base; unmatched bases: 3. This CDR3 is CASSGVAGGQETQYF. CDR3 sequence (DNA): TGTGCCAGCAGTGGTGTAGCGGGGGGCCAAGAGACCCAGTACTTC.

The chain recombines TRBV5-1 with TRBJ2-3, with 7 bases lining up with TRBD2. This CDR3 is 16 amino acids long. Germline trimming cut 2 bases from V and 8 bases from J; bases unmatched to any gene: 14. Germline V lookup: CDR1 SGHRS, CDR2 YFSETQ. CDR3 DNA sequence: TGCGCCAGCAGCTTTTTCGGCGGGAGCATTCGGGTTACGCAGTATTTT. Translated, it gives CASSFFGGSIRVTQYF.

This sequence joins TRBV5-1 and TRBJ1-1; D ambiguous. Germline lookup yields CDR1 SGHRS and CDR2 YFSETQ. This CDR3 region has 15 residues. The ends were cut back, 0 bases at V and 5 bases at J, with 14 bases in the middle. In nucleotides, the CDR3 is TGCGCCAGCAGCTTGGGGACGACCGCGGGGACTGAAGCTTTCTTT. Translated: CASSLGTTAGTEAFF.

The chain combines TRBV30 with TRBJ2-2; D is perhaps TRBD1 (5 bases). V was shortened by 5 bases and J by 5 bases, with 12 bases between the two germline ends. CDR3 length equals 13 residues. Germline values: CDR1 GTSNPN, CDR2 SVGIG (reference sequence). Written as DNA, the CDR3 is TGTGCCTGGGGGCAGGGAAGTACCGGGGAGCTGTTTTTT. It yields the protein CAWGQGSTGELFF.

CDR3 DNA sequence: TGCGCCAGCAGCTTGATAGTGGGGGATGAGCAGTTCTTC. Its protein product is CASSLIVGDEQFF. V is TRBV5-1 and J is TRBJ2-1, with D possibly called TRBD1 or TRBD2 (5 bases each). CDR3 size: 13 residues. With 1 base removed from V and 8 bases from J, the gap between germline ends came to 10 bases. Germline V lookup: CDR1 SGHRS, CDR2 YFSETQ.

This chain joins TRBV28 and TRBJ1-4; D possibly corresponds to TRBD1 (6 bases). Trimming removed 5 bases from V and 0 bases from J, with 16 bases in between. CDR3 length equals 17 residues. Germline CDR1 reads MDHEN; CDR2 reads SYDVKM. The CDR3 sequence: CASSRTEPRATNEKLFF. CDR3 bases: TGTGCCAGCAGTCGGACAGAGCCAAGAGCAACTAATGAAAAACTGTTTTTT.

The genes are TRBV6-1 and TRBJ1-3; no clear D gene. The CDR3 totals 12 residues. The germline gives CDR1 MNHNS, CDR2 SASEGT. Trimming stripped 7 bases from V and 4 bases from J, with 8 bases between. The CDR3 nucleotides are TGTGCCAGCACCCGAACGGGAAACACCATATATTTT. Amino acids: CASTRTGNTIYF.

J is TRBJ2-5 and V is TRBV5-1; 9 bases agree with TRBD2. V was clipped by 2 bases and J by 2 bases; unmatched bases: 10. Germline V gene sequence: CDR1 SGHRS, CDR2 YFSETQ. The CDR3 sequence is 17 residues long. CDR3 nucleotides: TGCGCCAGCAGCTTACTTCCGGGACTAGCCTTTCAAGAGACCCAGTACTTC. It yields the protein CASSLLPGLAFQETQYF.

V gene TRBV6-5 combines with J gene TRBJ1-4; 7 nucleotides line up with TRBD1. Losses at the gene ends were 0 bases for V and 7 bases for J; bases not matched to a gene: 8. The CDR3 has 16 residues. Looked up from germline, CDR1 is MNHEY and CDR2 is SVGAGI. CDR3 sequence: CASSYSFQGDREKLFF. As DNA, the CDR3 is TGTGCCAGCAGTTACTCATTCCAGGGGGATCGTGAAAAACTGTTTTTT.